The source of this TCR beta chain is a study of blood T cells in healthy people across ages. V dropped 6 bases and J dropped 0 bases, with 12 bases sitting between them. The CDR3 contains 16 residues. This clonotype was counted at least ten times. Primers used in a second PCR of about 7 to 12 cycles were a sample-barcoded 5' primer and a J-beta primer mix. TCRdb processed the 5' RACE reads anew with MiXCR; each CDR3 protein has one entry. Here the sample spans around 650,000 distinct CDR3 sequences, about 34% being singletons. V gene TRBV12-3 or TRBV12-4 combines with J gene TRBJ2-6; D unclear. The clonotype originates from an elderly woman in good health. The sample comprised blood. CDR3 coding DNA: TGTGCCAGCAGGAAGATTCGGACCTCTGGGGCCAACGTCCTGACTTTC. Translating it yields CASRKIRTSGANVLTF.